This T cell receptor beta chain was documented in a study of T cell responses to AZD1222 COVID-19 vaccine (dated by TCRdb to the early 2020s). For context, the study as a whole: TCR sequencing was performed for 230 to 250 trial participants, of whom around 200 were given two doses of AZD1222 and about 25 were given two doses of MenACWY control vaccine. Trial participants were enrolled by age into subgroups of 18-55, 56-69 and 70-plus years, and about 150, 27 and 61 TCR-sequenced participants, respectively, were included in these subgroups.

The CDR3 regions of human TCRbeta chains were analyzed by immunosequencing. The paper's processing steps were these. Repertoire TCRs were matched against a reference library of SARS-CoV-2-specific TCRs generated with the MIRA antigen-specificity platform. Breadth was defined as the fraction of unique TCRs that were SARS-CoV-2-associated, and depth was defined as the fraction of total T cells that were SARS-CoV-2-associated. Each spike-specific TCR was assigned to its reactive spike region and to a CD4 or CD8 class using the MIRA data. Log10-transformed breadth and depth values were compared by one-way ANOVA with Sidak's multiple comparisons tests. The table was pulled from immuneACCESS by TCRdb, which kept in-frame rearrangements only. Such tables lose some clones; where checked, under half of the loss comes from unresolved V genes, and the rest has no known cause. V, J and clone size are taken as reported in that table, and D and trimming were inferred from the DNA itself. For this sample there are more than 150,000 clones; approximately 90% appear just once. Of the sample, 3.4% is held by the ten largest clones.

Overall results and qualifications from the work: Participants were mostly white British and included more females than males, and it was suggested by the authors that clonal diversity may have been underestimated. Because no day 14 peak-response samples were available, repertoires were characterized only after the peak T cell response. In the small 56-69-year group, the increase in depth fell short of significance, most likely because of low power. Only six AZD1222 recipients were SARS-CoV-2 seropositive at baseline, limiting conclusions about previously exposed vaccinees. Spike-specific TCR breadth and depth rose significantly after two AZD1222 doses compared with day 0 and with MenACWY recipients. Epitopes outside the regions mutated in the B.1.351 and B.1.1.7 variants were reportedly recognized by nearly half of the unique spike-specific TCRs. The whole spike protein was spanned by vaccine-associated CD4 TCRs, and dominant responses were seen in regions 160-218 and 743-854.

The time point label on this specimen signifies: about 28 days (+/-7) after the second vaccine dose. AZD1222 recipients with second doses at about 4 weeks or about 12 weeks were pooled, because spike-specific TCR depth and breadth did not differ between schedules. Samples from vaccinated people were obtained from the UK trials COV001 and COV002, which included a single-blind randomized controlled phase 2/3 trial of AZD1222 (ChAdOx1 nCoV-19) in healthy adults. For TCRbeta chain sequencing, PBMC samples were collected from trial participants at day 0 and at day 28 after the second dose. Its CDR3 holds 18 amino acids, cysteine through phenylalanine. Only the CDR3 region is kept as DNA, spanning 54 bases read in frame from base 1. The V end loses 3 bases and the J end loses 0 bases, and a stretch of 18 bases separates them. Via the germline V gene, CDR1 is SGHTA and CDR2 FQGNSA. This clone appeared once. Its recognized antigen is unknown. Base quality data are lacking; no much larger clone is found one base away.

The material was peripheral blood, obtained 28 days after the second AZD1222 dose. This chain joins TRBV7-2 to TRBJ1-3; the D gene is perhaps TRBD1, from 5 matching bases. The receptor comes from an adult who received the AZD1222 COVID-19 vaccine. The DNA sequence is TGTGCCAGCAGCTTCGCCGGGGCGGGATTTAGCTCTGGAAACACCATATATTTT. Translated, this is CASSFAGAGFSSGNTIYF.